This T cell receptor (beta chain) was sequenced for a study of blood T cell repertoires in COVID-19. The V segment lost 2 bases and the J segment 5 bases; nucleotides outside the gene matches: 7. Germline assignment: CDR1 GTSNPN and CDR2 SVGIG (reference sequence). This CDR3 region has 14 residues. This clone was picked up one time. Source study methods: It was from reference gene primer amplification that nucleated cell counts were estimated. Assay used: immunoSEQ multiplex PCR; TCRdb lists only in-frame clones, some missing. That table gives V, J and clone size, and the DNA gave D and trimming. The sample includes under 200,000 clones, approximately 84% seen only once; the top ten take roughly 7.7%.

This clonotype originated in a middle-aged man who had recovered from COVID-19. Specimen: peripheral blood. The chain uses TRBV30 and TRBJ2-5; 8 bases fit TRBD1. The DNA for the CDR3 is TGTGCCTGGAGTTTGGGACAGGCAGGGGAGACCCAGTACTTC. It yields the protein CAWSLGQAGETQYF.